A single T cell receptor (beta chain) is shown here with its context. Its antigen is still unknown. No qualities accompany the bases; no much larger clone lies one base away. The data belong to a study of naive and memory T cell subsets (dated by TCRdb to about 2017). Background on the whole study: In the figure summarizing the skin biopsy and whole blood samples, approximately 10 blood donors, 7 tuberculin skin test biopsies and 3 saline control biopsies were reported. PCR2 was typically performed as a SYBR Green qPCR that was stopped at a set threshold, although end-point PCR (roughly 6 cycles) could be used instead for low-input samples. Skin biopsies were collected from tuberculin skin test sites or from saline-injected control sites and were processed for RNA extraction as previously described. The research as a whole found: TCR sequences were reportedly recovered from both types of skin biopsy, with far more TCRs being found at tuberculin skin test sites. Skin biopsy collection and RNA processing details were not given in the paper but referenced to earlier studies. The RNA-based method was acknowledged to be potentially sensitive to changes in TCR transcripts with T cell activation and differentiation. The larger number of TCRs at tuberculin skin test sites was interpreted as T cell infiltration of a delayed type IV hypersensitivity reaction.

Libraries were built with UMI-ligation and nested PCR. The ligated cDNA was amplified in four rounds of PCR with nested alpha and beta constant region primers together with the SP2 primer. For the blood and skin samples, TCR RNA was reverse transcribed with SuperScript IV using primers for the alpha and beta constant regions. Using T4 RNA ligase 1, an oligonucleotide carrying both the Illumina SP2 primer and a UMI was ligated onto the 3' end of the cDNA. To prevent hairpin formation, the 12-nucleotide UMI was made up of two random hexamers with an eight-base spacer between them. From the second PCR onward, the TCR alpha and beta chain libraries were handled separately, and dual indexing was used for multiplexing. After pooling, the indexed libraries were analyzed by capillary electrophoresis and sequenced on either an Illumina MiSeq or NextSeq. PhiX DNA at about 5-7.5% was spiked into libraries to increase base diversity and improve cluster recognition. The source study handled its data this way. Demultiplexor extracted UMIs from read 2, combined them with read 1 TCR sequence, and split reads by sample indices. V and J genes and V-J junctions were identified by Decombinator, and each TCR was assigned a five-part identifier that included V and J deletions. Collapsinator used UMIs to correct sequencing errors and PCR amplification heterogeneity, producing a UMI-based abundance for each TCR. Identifiers were converted to nucleotide sequence by CDR3Translator and translated to amino acids, and CDR3 regions were extracted on the basis of terminal motifs. After normalization to the amount of input RNA, error-corrected alpha and beta TCR counts from blood and skin were compared. The public reads were run again by TCRdb, first through fastp at Q25 and then through MiXCR, and only productive beta chains were kept. For every CDR3 protein sequence, its rows merge into one entry that carries the most common genes and DNA. The V and J calls here are based on TCRdb, not the publication. The sample table contains about 37,000 distinct CDR3 sequences; only one count was recorded for approximately 10% of them. The ten largest account for almost 4% of the sample.

V loses 2 bases of germline sequence and J loses 0 bases, and the interval between the two ends is 11 bases. The germline V gene gives CDR1 as MNHEY and CDR2 as SVGAGI. From the cysteine up to the phenylalanine, the CDR3 has a length of 16 residues. Only the CDR3 DNA stays, 48 bases, in frame from base 1. What the treatment or condition label conveys for this sample: skin biopsy from PPD injection site in Mantoux-positive individual. A robust, sensitive protocol for the amplification, sequencing and analysis of TCRs was described in the study, in which 3' ligation of a UMI-containing oligonucleotide to TCR cDNA was used. Tuberculin skin test biopsies were obtained from sites injected with PPD in individuals who had a positive Mantoux test. Total RNA was used without cell sorting and was treated with RQ1 DNase before reverse transcription, with a target input of roughly 1 to 1000 ng. Libraries were prepared from skin biopsies and whole blood to test how robust the pipeline was in samples where T cells are a minority population.

The receptor was derived from an adult in good health. Recombination joined TRBV6-5 with TRBJ1-5; no D segment can be confidently identified. The source was skin, collected from a tuberculin skin test site. The CDR3 amino acid sequence is: CASSYGRLNSNQPQHF. In nucleotide form, the sequence is TGTGCCAGCAGTTACGGGAGACTTAATAGCAATCAGCCCCAGCATTTT.